These 11 T cell receptor beta chains were sequenced from one sample in a study. Via MiXCR, TCRdb re-called the 5' RACE reads, giving one row per CDR3 protein. This table holds more than 55,000 distinct CDR3 sequences, 26% found once. Tregs were sorted as CD4+CD25+CD127-/low cells. The sample was tumor-infiltrating Tregs sorted from the breast tumor. The receptors derive from a female donor with breast cancer.

This clonotype was detected only a few times. J is TRBJ2-6 and V is TRBV24-1; D is ambiguous. Between the trimmed V and J ends, which lost 5 bases and 3 bases, there was a span of 4 bases. There are 13 residues in the CDR3. Germline V gene data show CDR1 as KGHDR and CDR2 as SFDVKD. The CDR3 reads CATSVSGANVLTF. Here the CDR3 DNA reads TGTGCCACCAGTGTGAGTGGGGCCAACGTCCTGACTTTC.

This chain connects TRBV20-1 to TRBJ1-2; unclear D gene. In germline, CDR1 is DFQATT, CDR2 SNEGSKA (reference sequence). This CDR3 has 11 amino acids. CDR3 in DNA: TGCAGCGGAGAGGGTGTTTATGGCTACACCTTC. Translated, it gives CSGEGVYGYTF.

This clonotype was seen more than once but under ten times. J is TRBJ1-4 and V is TRBV5-1; tentative D call: TRBD1 (6 bases). Germline assignment: CDR1 SGHRS and CDR2 YFSETQ. The CDR3 contains 14 residues. V was trimmed by 2 bases and J by 7 bases, leaving 12 bases between them. This CDR3 reads CASSLQGLREKLFF. Written as DNA, the CDR3 is TGCGCCAGCAGCTTACAGGGTTTGCGTGAAAAACTGTTTTTT. Supplemented by reference TRBV5-1 and TRBJ1-4, the full variable domain reads KAGVTQTPRYLIKTRGQQVTLSCSPISGHRSVSWYQQTPGQGLQFLFEYFSETQRNKGNFPGRFSGRQFSNSRSEMNVSTLELGDSALYLCASSLQGLREKLFFGSGTQLSVL.

The chain recombines TRBV11-2 with TRBJ2-3; 9 bases agree with TRBD2. Germline-derived CDR1 and CDR2 are SGHAT and FQNNGV. The CDR3 extends over 18 amino acids. The V and J ends lost 3 bases and 5 bases, in that order; junction bases with no gene match: 15. This chain's CDR3 is CASSFRIRASGMGDTQYF. CDR3 nucleotides: TGTGCCAGCAGCTTCCGCATTAGGGCTAGCGGGATGGGAGATACGCAGTATTTT. The full variable domain, completed using reference TRBV11-2 and TRBJ2-3, is EAGVAQSPRYKIIEKRQSVAFWCNPISGHATLYWYQQILGQGPKLLIQFQNNGVVDDSQLPKDRFSAERLKGVDSTLKIQPAKLEDSAVYLCASSFRIRASGMGDTQYFGPGTRLTVL.

This sequence joins TRBV6-5 and TRBJ2-1; the match to TRBD2 covers 8 bases. Germline-derived CDR1 and CDR2 are MNHEY and SVGAGI. V shed 8 bases, J shed 7 bases, and the junction held 7 bases outside the gene matches. This CDR3 comprises 13 residues. In DNA form, the CDR3 reads TGTGCCAGCGGCAAGCGGGAGTGGAATGAGCAGTTCTTC. As protein: CASGKREWNEQFF.

This clonotype was detected only a few times. The V gene is TRBV6-1, the J gene TRBJ2-3; tentative D call: TRBD2 (5 bases). The V end lost 6 bases, the J end lost 1 base, and 20 bases lay between the germline ends. This CDR3 has 17 residues. Germline CDR1 and CDR2: MNHNS and SASEGT. The CDR3 reads CASSHPRAGRGTDTQYF. The CDR3 nucleotides are TGTGCCAGCAGCCACCCGAGGGCAGGACGGGGCACAGATACGCAGTATTTT.

In this sample, this clonotype turned up many times. The V gene is TRBV7-9, the J gene TRBJ2-3; 9 bases are shared with TRBD2. This CDR3 spans 16 amino acids. The trim removed 1 base at V and 3 bases at J, leaving 5 bases unmatched. CDR1 and CDR2 (germline): SEHNR, FQNEAQ (reference sequence). DNA of the CDR3: TGTGCCAGCAGCTTAGTGGTTAGCGGGAGAACAGATACGCAGTATTTT. Its translation: CASSLVVSGRTDTQYF.

This clonotype was counted ten times or more. The V gene is TRBV9, the J gene TRBJ2-5; maybe TRBD2 (6 bases). The CDR3 runs 13 residues. Germline V CDR1 and CDR2: SGDLS, YYNGEE. V lost 2 bases to trimming and J lost 4 bases, with 9 bases between them. CDR3 nucleotide sequence: TGTGCCAGCAGCGTTAGCGGAAGAGAGACCCAGTACTTC. Protein: CASSVSGRETQYF.

This clonotype was counted a few times. The chain combines TRBV30 with TRBJ1-3; a weak D match, TRBD1 (6 bases). Germline CDR1 and CDR2: GTSNPN and SVGIG (reference sequence). The CDR3 is made up of 15 amino acids. Trimming removed 3 bases at V and 7 bases at J, with 19 bases between. CDR3 sequence reads: CAWSKPGGRRNTIYF. CDR3 nucleotide sequence: TGTGCCTGGAGCAAACCGGGGGGGCGCAGGAACACCATATATTTT.

This clonotype has more than one count but fewer than ten. J is TRBJ1-2 and V is TRBV6-5; no definite D call. CDR1 and CDR2 from the germline V gene are MNHEY and SVGAGI. V dropped 6 bases and J dropped 2 bases, with 10 bases sitting between them. The CDR3 runs to 13 residues. CDR3 nucleotide sequence: TGTGCCAGCAGGCAACACCTGAACTATGGCTACACCTTC. It translates to CASRQHLNYGYTF.

This clonotype has more than one count but fewer than ten. CDR3 region: CASSLLTPYNEQFF. The CDR3 DNA reads TGTGCCAGCAGTTTATTGACGCCTTACAATGAGCAGTTCTTC. J is TRBJ2-1 and V is TRBV28; no clear D. Germline loops: CDR1 MDHEN, CDR2 SYDVKM. The CDR3 covers 14 residues. Trimming left V 1 base short and J 4 bases short, with 8 bases between.